This T cell receptor (beta chain) was profiled in a study of cytomegalovirus exposure and HLA in healthy donors. Study-level background: Later analysis reported that the 130 or so validation repertoires shared the platform of the 650 to 700 first-cohort repertoires.

Study-wide results and caveats: It was reportedly the case that the classifier diagnosed cytomegalovirus status with high specificity and sensitivity.

Produced via immunoSEQ multiplex PCR; TCRdb's table is partial and in-frame only. The sample contains approximately 170,000 clones, about 85% of which appear only once. The donors were in the roughly 130-subject validation cohort, distinct from the roughly 700-subject first cohort. The CDR3 runs to 13 residues. V lost 4 bases to trimming and J lost 8 bases, with 11 bases between them. Germline assignment: CDR1 SNHLY and CDR2 FYNNEI. Details on this clone: Its antigen is not identified.

The sequenced sample consisted of PBMCs. The chain couples TRBV2 to TRBJ1-4, with no clear D. This clonotype originated in a man younger than 30 in good health and CMV-seropositive. CDR3 nucleotide sequence: TGTGCCAGCAGTGGAACTACCAAAGAAAAACTGTTTTTT. Its protein product is CASSGTTKEKLFF.